The T cell receptor beta chain under discussion was sequenced for a study of blood T cell repertoires in COVID-19 (dated by TCRdb to the early 2020s). At the level of the whole study: Samples from collaborators originated in the United States, Italy and Spain and spanned both the acute and convalescent phases of COVID-19. The prospective study material was composed of cDNA or gDNA derived from T cells, B-cell-depleted T cells, or PBMCs. Subjects who had been exposed to COVID-19, were actively infected with it, or had recovered from it provided the deeply sampled blood TCRbeta repertoires that made up the dataset. The repertoires were released in a freely available public database intended as a resource for research on the immune response to SARS-CoV-2. The samples were drawn from two sources: the first 160 participants of the ongoing ImmuneRACE study, and some 1,300 subjects contributed by 6 global collaborators. A de-identified subject ID, COVID-19 status, age in years and sex were almost always included in the sample metadata. Where available, HLA class I and class II types were taken from metadata supplied by the sample provider and were not determined by assay-based typing. The paper as a whole reports these results and caveats: How much clinical and demographic metadata was included differed by source and by participant, and the metadata was provided uncurated.

TCRbeta CDR3 regions were amplified from genomic DNA using the immunoSEQ Assay, a bias-controlled multiplex PCR. The authors processed their data as follows. Nucleated cell counts per sample were estimated from amplification of reference gene primers within the assay. To quantify the absolute abundance of each unique TCRbeta CDR3 rearrangement, sequence reads were collapsed and filtered. For each sample, productive Simpson clonality was calculated as the square root of Simpson's diversity index across productive rearrangements. TCRdb's version of the immuneACCESS table is confined to in-frame rearrangements and falls short of the full clone set. An unresolved V gene accounts for under half of the shortfall where checked; the remainder is of unknown origin. From that table come the V and J calls and clone size; the DNA was used to work out D and trimming. This sample has approximately 280,000 clones in its table, and around 89% of those were observed once. The top ten clonotypes cover about 4.2% of the sample.

CDR1 and CDR2 are read off the germline V gene (reference sequence) as LNHDA and SQIVND. The CDR3 runs 14 residues from the cysteine to the phenylalanine. Only CDR3 DNA is held: 42 bases, read in frame from base 1. Trimming removed 6 bases from V and 4 bases from J, leaving 12 bases between the germline ends. Collaborating institutions collected whole blood in K2EDTA tubes following their own protocols. Collaborator samples were shipped for TCRbeta analysis as frozen whole blood, isolated PBMCs, or DNA extracted from either sample type. To note about this clone: The clone's antigen remains unknown. No much larger clone exists at a distance of one base, and base qualities are not known.

The rearrangement combines TRBV19 with TRBJ1-4; a tentative D call is TRBD1 (5 bases match). Sequenced input: peripheral blood. The origin of this receptor is a man aged 35 to 55 with acute or convalescent COVID-19. The CDR3 reads as follows: CASRRGSVNEKLFF. The DNA sequence reads TGTGCCAGTAGACGGGGGTCCGTTAATGAAAAACTGTTTTTT.